The rows below give T cell receptor beta chains drawn from one sample of a study of blood T cell repertoires in COVID-19. The data were produced by immunoSEQ multiplex PCR, yet TCRdb's version contains in-frame clones alone and is incomplete. The table has more than 40,000 clones, roughly 90% seen once. Sequencing was performed on peripheral blood. These receptor sequences come from a man between 45 and 60 years old with active COVID-19. Both conserved end residues are part of each CDR3. The D gene is left open where the match is weak. Clone size, where shown, is once, few, many, or a class for clones that have expanded.

D gene: .; J gene: TRBJ1-4; clone size: .; V gene: TRBV7-2; CDR3 DNA: TGTGCCAGCAGGGAGGGCGGGTCGGCTAATGAAAAACTGTTTTTT; CDR3 protein: CASREGGSANEKLFF
D gene: .; J gene: TRBJ2-7; clone size: .; V gene: TRBV3-1/TRBV3-2; CDR3 DNA: TGTGCCAGCAGCCCCTCTCCGGGGGCCTACGAGCAGTACTTC; CDR3 protein: CASSPSPGAYEQYF
D gene: .; J gene: TRBJ2-3; clone size: .; V gene: TRBV19; CDR3 DNA: TGTGCCAGTAGCCGCGACTCTCCTGTTTTTATGGATACGCAGTATTTT; CDR3 protein: CASSRDSPVFMDTQYF
D gene: TRBD1; J gene: TRBJ2-1; clone size: .; V gene: TRBV7-9; CDR3 DNA: TGTGCCAGCAGCTTTGGGACAGGGAACGGCAATGAGCAGTTCTTC; CDR3 protein: CASSFGTGNGNEQFF
D gene: TRBD2; J gene: TRBJ2-3; clone size: .; V gene: TRBV9; CDR3 DNA: TGTGCCAGCAGCCCGCTCGGGGGGGCAGATACGCAGTATTTT; CDR3 protein: CASSPLGGADTQYF
D gene: TRBD1; J gene: TRBJ2-2; clone size: .; V gene: TRBV30; CDR3 DNA: TGTGCCTGGAGACAGGGGCCCGGGGAGCTGTTTTTT; CDR3 protein: CAWRQGPGELFF
D gene: TRBD1; J gene: TRBJ1-3; clone size: .; V gene: TRBV3-1/TRBV3-2; CDR3 DNA: TGTGCCAGCAGCCAAAGAGGGACAGGGCTTGGAAACACCATATATTTT; CDR3 protein: CASSQRGTGLGNTIYF
D gene: TRBD1; J gene: TRBJ1-2; clone size: .; V gene: TRBV7-2; CDR3 DNA: TGTGCCAGCAGCCTGTTGGGGACAGGGCGGGCATCCTATGGCTACACCTTC; CDR3 protein: CASSLLGTGRASYGYTF
D gene: .; J gene: TRBJ1-6; clone size: .; V gene: TRBV9; CDR3 DNA: TGTGCCAGCAGCTCCGGCGGGGGGCATTCACCCCCCCACTTT; CDR3 protein: CASSSGGGHSPPHF
D gene: .; J gene: TRBJ2-3; clone size: .; V gene: TRBV2; CDR3 DNA: TGTGCCAGCAGGTCAGGATCCACAGATACGCAGTATTTT; CDR3 protein: CASRSGSTDTQYF
D gene: .; J gene: TRBJ1-4; clone size: .; V gene: TRBV18; CDR3 DNA: TGTGCCAGCTCAAGTCTGCAGGACAGAGATGAAAAACTGTTTTTT; CDR3 protein: CASSSLQDRDEKLFF
D gene: .; J gene: TRBJ2-5; clone size: .; V gene: TRBV6-2/TRBV6-3; CDR3 DNA: TGTGCCAGCAGTTACTCGAGTCCAGGATTAGGAAGAGAGACCCAGTACTTC; CDR3 protein: CASSYSSPGLGRETQYF
D gene: .; J gene: TRBJ1-1; clone size: .; V gene: TRBV4-3; CDR3 DNA: TGCGCCAGCAGCCAAGAACGGAGTAACACTGAAGCTTTCTTT; CDR3 protein: CASSQERSNTEAFF
D gene: .; J gene: TRBJ1-2; clone size: .; V gene: TRBV4-2; CDR3 DNA: TGTGCCAGCAGCCAAGAGTACAGATTCCTCCCCCATGGCTACACCTTC; CDR3 protein: CASSQEYRFLPHGYTF
D gene: .; J gene: TRBJ2-5; clone size: .; V gene: TRBV7-2; CDR3 DNA: TGTGCCAGCAGGCCCGGAGCCGGAAAGACCCAGTACTTC; CDR3 protein: CASRPGAGKTQYF
D gene: .; J gene: TRBJ1-1; clone size: .; V gene: TRBV24-1; CDR3 DNA: TGTGCCACCAGTGATTCCCAAGGACTGGTGAACACTGAAGCTTTCTTT; CDR3 protein: CATSDSQGLVNTEAFF
D gene: TRBD1; J gene: TRBJ2-3; clone size: .; V gene: TRBV4-1; CDR3 DNA: TGCGCCAGCAGCCAAGGACTTGGGACAGGTACGCAGTATTTT; CDR3 protein: CASSQGLGTGTQYF
D gene: .; J gene: TRBJ1-2; clone size: .; V gene: TRBV7-8; CDR3 DNA: TGTGCCAGCAGCTTAGATACGGGTGGCTACACCTTC; CDR3 protein: CASSLDTGGYTF
D gene: TRBD1; J gene: TRBJ1-5; clone size: .; V gene: TRBV27; CDR3 DNA: TGTGCCAGCAGCCATGGGACAGGCAATCAGCCCCAGCATTTT; CDR3 protein: CASSHGTGNQPQHF
D gene: TRBD2; J gene: TRBJ2-3; clone size: .; V gene: TRBV7-3; CDR3 DNA: TGTGCCAGCAGCTGGGGGGGAGTTACAGATACGCAGTATTTT; CDR3 protein: CASSWGGVTDTQYF
D gene: TRBD1; J gene: TRBJ2-2; clone size: .; V gene: TRBV28; CDR3 DNA: TGTGCCAGCAGTCCCTGGACAGGGTCGGGCGGGGAGCTGTTTTTT; CDR3 protein: CASSPWTGSGGELFF
D gene: TRBD2; J gene: TRBJ2-7; clone size: once; V gene: TRBV9; CDR3 DNA: TGTGCCAGCAGCGACCCGCTCGCGGGGGGGCCCCACGAGCAGTACTTC; CDR3 protein: CASSDPLAGGPHEQYF
D gene: TRBD2; J gene: TRBJ2-5; clone size: .; V gene: TRBV6-5; CDR3 DNA: TGTGCCAGCAGTTACCCCCCAGCGGGGGGAGAGACCCAGTACTTC; CDR3 protein: CASSYPPAGGETQYF
D gene: TRBD1; J gene: TRBJ2-5; clone size: .; V gene: TRBV7-9; CDR3 DNA: TGTGCCAGCAGCGATCGGGACAGGGGAATAGAAGAGACCCAGTACTTC; CDR3 protein: CASSDRDRGIEETQYF
D gene: TRBD1; J gene: TRBJ2-2; clone size: .; V gene: TRBV27; CDR3 DNA: TGTGCCAGCAAAGGACAGGCGAACACCGGGGAGCTGTTTTTT; CDR3 protein: CASKGQANTGELFF
D gene: .; J gene: TRBJ2-2; clone size: .; V gene: TRBV28; CDR3 DNA: TGTGCCAGCTATACAGAGAACACCGGGGAGCTGTTTTTT; CDR3 protein: CASYTENTGELFF
D gene: TRBD1; J gene: TRBJ2-4; clone size: .; V gene: TRBV27; CDR3 DNA: TGTGCCAGCAGTTTAGAGCAGGGGGCGAGGAACATTCAGTACTTC; CDR3 protein: CASSLEQGARNIQYF
D gene: .; J gene: TRBJ2-3; clone size: .; V gene: TRBV7-9; CDR3 DNA: TGTGCCAGCTTCAGGACAGATACGCAGTATTTT; CDR3 protein: CASFRTDTQYF
D gene: .; J gene: TRBJ1-1; clone size: .; V gene: TRBV27; CDR3 DNA: TGTGCCAGCACCCTTGGGAGGGGAACTGAAGCTTTCTTT; CDR3 protein: CASTLGRGTEAFF
D gene: .; J gene: TRBJ2-1; clone size: .; V gene: TRBV9; CDR3 DNA: TGTGCCAGCAGCGGAGGGGGCGGGAGGAGGAATGAGCAGTTCTTC; CDR3 protein: CASSGGGGRRNEQFF
D gene: TRBD1; J gene: TRBJ1-2; clone size: .; V gene: TRBV27; CDR3 DNA: TGTGCCAGCAGTATCGGCGGGACAGGGGGCTATGGCTACACCTTC; CDR3 protein: CASSIGGTGGYGYTF
D gene: TRBD1; J gene: TRBJ2-5; clone size: .; V gene: TRBV2; CDR3 DNA: TGTGCCAGCAGGCCGGACAGGAACCAAGAGACCCAGTACTTC; CDR3 protein: CASRPDRNQETQYF
D gene: .; J gene: TRBJ1-5; clone size: .; V gene: TRBV18; CDR3 DNA: TGTGCCAGCTCAGGGTCAGGCAGCAATCAGCCCCAGCATTTT; CDR3 protein: CASSGSGSNQPQHF
D gene: .; J gene: TRBJ2-1; clone size: .; V gene: TRBV9; CDR3 DNA: TGTGCCAGCAGCCCCTTCCCGGTTGGGCAGGTCAATGAGCAGTTCTTC; CDR3 protein: CASSPFPVGQVNEQFF
D gene: .; J gene: TRBJ2-1; clone size: .; V gene: TRBV7-9; CDR3 DNA: TGTGCCAGCAGCGAGGGAACTAGCAGTGACAATGAGCAGTTCTTC; CDR3 protein: CASSEGTSSDNEQFF
D gene: .; J gene: TRBJ2-1; clone size: .; V gene: TRBV6-6; CDR3 DNA: TGTGCCAGCAGCCCCCTCTCCAATGAGCAGTTCTTC; CDR3 protein: CASSPLSNEQFF
D gene: TRBD2; J gene: TRBJ2-3; clone size: .; V gene: TRBV5-6; CDR3 DNA: TGTGCCAGCAGTATGCTAGCGGGAGGGCCAGATACGCAGTATTTT; CDR3 protein: CASSMLAGGPDTQYF
D gene: .; J gene: TRBJ2-5; clone size: .; V gene: TRBV2; CDR3 DNA: TGTGCCAGCAGTGGGGACTCACAAGAGACCCAGTACTTC; CDR3 protein: CASSGDSQETQYF
D gene: TRBD1; J gene: TRBJ1-6; clone size: .; V gene: TRBV30; CDR3 DNA: TGTGCCTGGGACAGGGGTGATAATTCACCCCTCCACTTT; CDR3 protein: CAWDRGDNSPLHF
D gene: .; J gene: TRBJ1-2; clone size: .; V gene: TRBV6-5; CDR3 DNA: TGTGCCAGCAGCCCAATACGGGGTTACTATGGCTACACCTTC; CDR3 protein: CASSPIRGYYGYTF
D gene: .; J gene: TRBJ1-4; clone size: .; V gene: TRBV12-3/TRBV12-4; CDR3 DNA: TGTGCCAGCCGCCCAGGGTACGAAAAACTGTTTTTT; CDR3 protein: CASRPGYEKLFF
D gene: TRBD1; J gene: TRBJ2-5; clone size: once; V gene: TRBV5-4; CDR3 DNA: TGTGCCAGCAGCTTGAACCAGGACAGGGAGATTGGGGAGACCCAGTACTTC; CDR3 protein: CASSLNQDREIGETQYF
D gene: TRBD2; J gene: TRBJ2-1; clone size: .; V gene: TRBV5-1; CDR3 DNA: TGCGCCAGCAGCTCCGGACTAGCGGGAGTGTCCAATGAGCAGTTCTTC; CDR3 protein: CASSSGLAGVSNEQFF